These 2 T cell receptor beta chains originate from one sample sequenced in a study of T cells expressing NK-cell markers. TCRdb re-called the 5' RACE reads; every CDR3 protein appears as one record, without DNA. The listing records about 170,000 distinct CDR3 sequences. The sequenced material came from blood T cells: a sorted CD56 or NKG2C T cell subset, CD4+ or CD8+ T cells, or bulk PBMC T cells (not recorded which). These receptors all stem from a man aged 18-75 years in good health.

The rearrangement uses TRBV12-3 or TRBV12-4 and TRBJ2-2; TCRdb's D gene call, TRBD2, goes unchecked for lack of DNA. The CDR3 is 16 residues long. CDR3 in amino acids: CASSDRLAGGIRELFF.

The V gene is TRBV6-1, the J gene TRBJ1-2; TCRdb's D call of TRBD1 is untestable without DNA. This CDR3 has 13 amino acids. The germline CDR1 and CDR2 sequences are MNHNS and SASEGT. CDR3 sequence: CASSGQPLYGYTF.